This TCR beta chain was sequenced for a study of blood T cell repertoires in COVID-19. Study overall: The cDNA or gDNA used as material had been derived from T cells, B-cell-depleted T cells, or PBMCs.

TCRdb keeps only in-frame clones here, not all; method: immunoSEQ multiplex PCR. In the table there are around 230,000 clones, over 85% of which are singletons. V was pared by 0 bases and J by 7 bases, with 7 bases of the junction left unmatched. This CDR3 region has 14 residues. Germline V gives CDR1 SGHRS, CDR2 YFSETQ. This chain links TRBV5-1 with TRBJ2-7, with 7 bases that match TRBD2. This clonotype originated in a woman in her thirties with acute COVID-19. Sequencing was performed on PBMCs or T cells enriched from blood (not recorded which). The CDR3 sequence is CASSLEHSGREQYF. CDR3 DNA: TGCGCCAGCAGCTTGGAACATTCCGGGAGGGAGCAGTACTTC.